The clone carrying this T cell receptor beta chain was counted many times. The sample belongs to a study of Graves' ophthalmopathy and Graves' hyperthyroidism. The authors amplified TCR beta CDR3 regions from RNA transcripts. Following a first-round RT-PCR that used HTBI primers, a second-round multiplex PCR was carried out. MiXCR, applied by TCRdb to the multiplex PCR reads, yields one record per CDR3 protein. Of 450,000 or so distinct CDR3 sequences in the sample, approximately 15% are singletons; the top ten hold roughly 10%. The source is a woman in her twenties or thirties with Graves' ophthalmopathy. Specimen: blood.

This chain's CDR3 is CASSLGQGGPNTEAFF. CDR3 nucleotide sequence: TGTGCCAGCAGTTTAGGACAGGGGGGTCCCAACACTGAAGCTTTCTTT. The V call is TRBV12-3 or TRBV12-4, the J call TRBJ1-1, with 9 bases matching TRBD1. This CDR3 region has 16 residues. With V trimmed by 1 base and J by 2 bases, 5 bases remained unmatched.